This TCR beta chain was identified in a study of blood T cell repertoires in COVID-19. Authors' data handling: By means of reference gene primer amplification, nucleated cell counts were estimated. The assay was immunoSEQ multiplex PCR, and TCRdb's table has in-frame clones only and misses some. From that table come the V and J calls and clone size; the DNA was used to work out D and trimming. The sample records roughly 93,000 clones, roughly 80% being singletons. The trim removed 4 bases at V and 4 bases at J, leaving 7 bases unmatched. The CDR3 extends over 16 amino acids. CDR1 and CDR2 from the germline V gene are MNHEY and SVGEGT. This clone was picked up a small number of times.

The source is a woman of 80 years or more with acute or convalescent COVID-19. The chain has TRBV6-2 or TRBV6-3 and TRBJ2-7; 13 bases line up with TRBD2. Input material: peripheral blood. Here the CDR3 reads CASSFGLAGAKYEQYF. In DNA form, the CDR3 reads TGTGCCAGCAGTTTCGGACTAGCGGGGGCTAAGTACGAGCAGTACTTC.